This T cell receptor (beta chain) comes out of a study of blood T cell repertoires in COVID-19. The protocol was immunoSEQ multiplex PCR, while the TCRdb copy is restricted to in-frame clones and leaves out a portion. The profile shows 90,000 to 120,000 clones, 80% to 90% of them singletons. V dropped 4 bases and J dropped 5; count of bases not matched to a gene: 9. The germline CDR1 and CDR2 sequences are SGHRS and YFSETQ. The CDR3 covers 15 residues. This TCR was sampled from a man aged 40-49 years with active or convalescent COVID-19. The chain uses TRBV5-1 and TRBJ2-5; 9 bases align to TRBD1. The specimen was peripheral blood. The CDR3 nucleotides are TGCGCCAGCAGCCCACAGGGGGCTGGACGCGAGACCCAGTACTTC. Its protein product is CASSPQGAGRETQYF.